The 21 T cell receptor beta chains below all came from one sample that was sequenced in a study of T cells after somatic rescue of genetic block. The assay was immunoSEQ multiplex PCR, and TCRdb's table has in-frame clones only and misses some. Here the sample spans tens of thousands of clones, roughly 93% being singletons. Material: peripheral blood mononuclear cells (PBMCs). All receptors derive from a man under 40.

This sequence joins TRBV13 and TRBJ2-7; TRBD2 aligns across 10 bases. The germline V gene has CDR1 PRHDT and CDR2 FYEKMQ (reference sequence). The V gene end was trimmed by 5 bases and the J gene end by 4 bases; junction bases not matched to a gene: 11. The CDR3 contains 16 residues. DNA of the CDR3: TGTGCCAGCAGCCCCGCCGGGACTAGCGATAAGTACGAGCAGTACTTC. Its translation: CASSPAGTSDKYEQYF.

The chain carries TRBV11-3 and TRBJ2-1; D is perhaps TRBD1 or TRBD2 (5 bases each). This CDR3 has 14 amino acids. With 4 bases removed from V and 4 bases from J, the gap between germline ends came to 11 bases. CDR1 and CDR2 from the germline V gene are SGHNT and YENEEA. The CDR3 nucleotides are TGTGCCAGCAGCTGGTATGGGGGATACAATGAGCAGTTCTTC. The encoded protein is CASSWYGGYNEQFF. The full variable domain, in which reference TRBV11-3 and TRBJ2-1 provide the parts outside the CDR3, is EAGVVQSPRYKIIEKKQPVAFWCNPISGHNTLYWYLQNLGQGPELLIRYENEEAVDDSQLPKDRFSAERLKGVDSTLKIQPAELGDSAVYLCASSWYGGYNEQFFGPGTRLTVL.

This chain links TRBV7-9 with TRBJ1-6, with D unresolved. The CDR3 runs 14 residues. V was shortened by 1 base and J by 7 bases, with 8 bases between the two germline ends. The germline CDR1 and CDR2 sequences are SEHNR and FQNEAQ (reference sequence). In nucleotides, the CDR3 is TGTGCCAGCAGCTTAGATACCAAAAATTCACCCCTCCACTTT. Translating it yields CASSLDTKNSPLHF.

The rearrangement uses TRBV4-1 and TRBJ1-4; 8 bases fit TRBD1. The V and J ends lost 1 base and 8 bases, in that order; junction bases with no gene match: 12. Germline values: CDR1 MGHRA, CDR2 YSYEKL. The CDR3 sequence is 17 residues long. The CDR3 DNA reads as TGCGCCAGCAGCCAAGCCATGGGTCAGGGGGCAGTCGAAAAACTGTTTTTT. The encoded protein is CASSQAMGQGAVEKLFF.

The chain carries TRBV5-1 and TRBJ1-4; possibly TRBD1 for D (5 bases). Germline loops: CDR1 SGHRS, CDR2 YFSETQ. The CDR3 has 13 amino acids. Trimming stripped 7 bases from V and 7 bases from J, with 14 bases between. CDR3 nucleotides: TGCGCCAGCGGCCGGGACTCTGGTGAAAAACTGTTTTTT. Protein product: CASGRDSGEKLFF.

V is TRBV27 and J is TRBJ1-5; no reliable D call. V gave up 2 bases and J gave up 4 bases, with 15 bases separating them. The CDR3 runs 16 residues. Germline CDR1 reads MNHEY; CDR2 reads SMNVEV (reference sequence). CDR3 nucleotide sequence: TGTGCCAGCAGTTTAAAGGCCCGGCAGCTAAATCAGCCCCAGCATTTT. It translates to CASSLKARQLNQPQHF.

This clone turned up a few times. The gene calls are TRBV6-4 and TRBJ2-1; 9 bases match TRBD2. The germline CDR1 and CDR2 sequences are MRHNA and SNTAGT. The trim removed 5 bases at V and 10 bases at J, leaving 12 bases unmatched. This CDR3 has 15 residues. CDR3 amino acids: CASSLASGDQKEQFF. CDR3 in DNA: TGTGCCAGCAGTCTGGCTAGCGGGGACCAGAAGGAGCAGTTCTTC.

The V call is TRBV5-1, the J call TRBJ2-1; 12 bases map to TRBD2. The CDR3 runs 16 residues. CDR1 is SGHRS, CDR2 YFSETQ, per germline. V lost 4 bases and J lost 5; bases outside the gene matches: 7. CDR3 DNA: TGCGCCAGCAGCCAGCTCACTAGCGGGGGGCACAATGAGCAGTTCTTC. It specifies CASSQLTSGGHNEQFF.

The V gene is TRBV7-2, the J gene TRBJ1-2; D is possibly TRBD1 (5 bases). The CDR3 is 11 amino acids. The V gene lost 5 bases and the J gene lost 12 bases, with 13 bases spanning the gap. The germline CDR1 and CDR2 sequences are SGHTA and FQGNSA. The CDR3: CASSQGPRHTF. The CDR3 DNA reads TGTGCCAGCAGCCAGGGACCGCGGCACACCTTC.

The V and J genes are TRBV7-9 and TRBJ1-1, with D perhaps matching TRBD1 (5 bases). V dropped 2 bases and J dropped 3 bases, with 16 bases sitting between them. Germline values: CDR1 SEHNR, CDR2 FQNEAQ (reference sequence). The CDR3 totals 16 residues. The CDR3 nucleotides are TGTGCCAGCAGCTTAACCACGGGGGGAGTATACACTGAAGCTTTCTTT. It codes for CASSLTTGGVYTEAFF.

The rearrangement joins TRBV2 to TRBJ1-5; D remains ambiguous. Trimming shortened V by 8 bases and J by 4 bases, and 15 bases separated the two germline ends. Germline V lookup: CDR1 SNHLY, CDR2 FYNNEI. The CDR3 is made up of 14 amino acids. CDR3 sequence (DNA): TGTGCCAGCCGCCCGGACTTCCAGAATCAGCCCCAGCATTTT. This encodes CASRPDFQNQPQHF.

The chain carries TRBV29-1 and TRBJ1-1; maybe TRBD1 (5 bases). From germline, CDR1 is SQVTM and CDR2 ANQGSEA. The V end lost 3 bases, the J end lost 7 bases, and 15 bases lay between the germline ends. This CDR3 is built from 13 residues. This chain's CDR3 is CSVDTNGQHEAFF. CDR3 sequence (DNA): TGCAGCGTTGATACCAATGGACAACATGAAGCTTTCTTT.

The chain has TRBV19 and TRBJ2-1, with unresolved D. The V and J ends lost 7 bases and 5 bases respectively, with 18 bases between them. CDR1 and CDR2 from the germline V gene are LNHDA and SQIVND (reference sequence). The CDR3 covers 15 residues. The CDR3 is CASTQNRRSNNEQFF. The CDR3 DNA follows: TGTGCCAGTACCCAAAATAGGAGATCGAACAATGAGCAGTTCTTC.

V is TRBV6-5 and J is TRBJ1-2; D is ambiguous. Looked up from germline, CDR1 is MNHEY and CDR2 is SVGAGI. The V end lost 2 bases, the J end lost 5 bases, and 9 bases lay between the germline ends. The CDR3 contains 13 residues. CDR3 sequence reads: CASSYRLEYGYTF. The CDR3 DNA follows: TGTGCCAGCAGTTACCGGCTGGAGTATGGCTACACCTTC.

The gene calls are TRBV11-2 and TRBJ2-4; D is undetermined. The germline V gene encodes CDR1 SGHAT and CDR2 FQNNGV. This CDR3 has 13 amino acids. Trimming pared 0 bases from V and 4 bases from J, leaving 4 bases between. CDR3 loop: CASSLDRKNIQYF. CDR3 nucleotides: TGTGCCAGCAGCTTAGACAGGAAAAACATTCAGTACTTC.

CDR3 region: CASSLDSGANTGELFF. CDR3 nucleotide sequence: TGTGCCAGCAGCTTAGATTCGGGGGCAAACACCGGGGAGCTGTTTTTT. The V call is TRBV11-3, the J call TRBJ2-2; tentatively, D is TRBD1 or TRBD2 (6 bases each). The germline V gene encodes CDR1 SGHNT and CDR2 YENEEA. Trimming took 0 bases from V and 2 from J, leaving 10 bases between them. The CDR3 totals 16 residues.

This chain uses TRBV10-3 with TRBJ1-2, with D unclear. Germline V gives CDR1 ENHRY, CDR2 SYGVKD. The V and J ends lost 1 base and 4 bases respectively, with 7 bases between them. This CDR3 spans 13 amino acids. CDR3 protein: CAISELGPYGYTF. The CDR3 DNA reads TGTGCCATCAGTGAGTTAGGACCCTATGGCTACACCTTC.

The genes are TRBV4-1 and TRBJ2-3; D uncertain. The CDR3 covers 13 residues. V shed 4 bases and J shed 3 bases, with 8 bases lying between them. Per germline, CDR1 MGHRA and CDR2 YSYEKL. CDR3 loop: CASSPGPTDTQYF. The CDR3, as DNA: TGCGCCAGCAGCCCAGGACCTACAGATACGCAGTATTTT.

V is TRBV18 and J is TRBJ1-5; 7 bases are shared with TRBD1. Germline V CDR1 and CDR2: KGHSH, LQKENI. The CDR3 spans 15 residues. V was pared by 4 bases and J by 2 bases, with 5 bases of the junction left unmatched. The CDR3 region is CASSQGASGNQPQHF. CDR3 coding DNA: TGTGCCAGCTCACAGGGGGCGAGTGGCAATCAGCCCCAGCATTTT. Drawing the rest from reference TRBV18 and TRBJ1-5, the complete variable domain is NAGVMQNPRHLVRRRGQEARLRCSPMKGHSHVYWYRQLPEEGLKFMVYLQKENIIDESGMPKERFSAEFPKEGPSILRIQQVVRGDSAAYFCASSQGASGNQPQHFGDGTRLSIL.

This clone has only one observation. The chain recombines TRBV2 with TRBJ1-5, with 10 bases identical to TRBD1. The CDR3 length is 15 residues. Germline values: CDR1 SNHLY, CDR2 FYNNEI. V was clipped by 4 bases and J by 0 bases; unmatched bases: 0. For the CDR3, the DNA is TGTGCCAGCAGTGGGGACAGGGGTAGCAATCAGCCCCAGCATTTT. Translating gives CASSGDRGSNQPQHF.

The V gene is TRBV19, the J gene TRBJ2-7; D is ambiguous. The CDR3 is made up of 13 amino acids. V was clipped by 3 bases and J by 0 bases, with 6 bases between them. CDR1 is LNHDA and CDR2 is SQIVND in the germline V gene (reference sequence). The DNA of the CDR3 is TGTGCCAGTAGTATTATGAACTCCTACGAGCAGTACTTC. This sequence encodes CASSIMNSYEQYF.